This TCR beta chain was identified during a study of CD8 T cells in ankylosing spondylitis. Notes on the study in general: Significant enrichment of disease-linked clones was reportedly seen in matched ankylosing spondylitis synovial fluid. Blood of patients with ankylosing spondylitis appeared to be characterized by a TCR beta motif of eight highly homologous variants.

Points on this clonotype: Antigen specificity is unknown.

Germline V gives CDR1 SGHAT, CDR2 FQNNGV. The CDR3 is 16 residues long. The V and J ends lost 2 bases and 1 base respectively, with 11 bases between them. In TCRdb, the 5' RACE reads were re-called with MiXCR into one record per CDR3 protein. This sample has about 500,000 distinct CDR3 sequences, with roughly 13% found just once. The gene calls are TRBV11-2 and TRBJ2-2, with D possibly being TRBD2 (5 bases). This TCR was sampled from a male donor with ankylosing spondylitis. The sequenced sample consisted of blood, either unsorted or a sorted T cell fraction (not recorded which). Here the CDR3 reads CASSLWGAMNTGELFF. CDR3 coding DNA: TGTGCCAGCAGCTTATGGGGAGCCATGAACACCGGGGAGCTGTTTTTT.